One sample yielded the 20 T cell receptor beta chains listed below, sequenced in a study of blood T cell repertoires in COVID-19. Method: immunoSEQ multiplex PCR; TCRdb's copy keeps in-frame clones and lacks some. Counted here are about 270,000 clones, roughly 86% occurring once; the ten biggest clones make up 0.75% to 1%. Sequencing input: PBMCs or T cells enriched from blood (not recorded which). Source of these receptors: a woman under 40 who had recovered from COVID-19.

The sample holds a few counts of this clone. As DNA, the CDR3 is TGTGCCAGCAGCCTGCTACCGGGTTCAAGCGAGCAGTACTTC. It is translated as CASSLLPGSSEQYF. V is TRBV7-3 and J is TRBJ2-7; D is ambiguous. The CDR3 has 14 residues. Trimming shortened V by 5 bases and J by 6 bases, and 17 bases separated the two germline ends. From germline, CDR1 is SGHTA and CDR2 FQGTGA.

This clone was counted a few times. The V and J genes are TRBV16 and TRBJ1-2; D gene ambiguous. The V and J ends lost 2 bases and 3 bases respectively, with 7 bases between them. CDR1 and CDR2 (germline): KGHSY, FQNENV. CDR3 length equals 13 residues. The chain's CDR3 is CASSQGGDYGYTF. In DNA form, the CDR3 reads TGTGCCAGCAGCCAAGGTGGAGACTATGGCTACACCTTC. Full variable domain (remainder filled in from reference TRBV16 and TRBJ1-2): GEEVAQTPKHLVRGEGQKAKLYCAPIKGHSYVFWYQQVLKNEFKFLISFQNENVFDETGMPKERFSAKCLPNSPCSLEIQATKLEDSAVYFCASSQGGDYGYTFGSGTRLTVV.

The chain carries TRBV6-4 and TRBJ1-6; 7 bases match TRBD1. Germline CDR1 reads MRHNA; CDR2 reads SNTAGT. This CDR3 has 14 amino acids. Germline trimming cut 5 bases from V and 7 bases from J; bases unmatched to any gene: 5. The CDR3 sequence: CASSLRDRNSPLHF. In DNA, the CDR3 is TGTGCCAGCAGTCTCCGGGACAGAAATTCACCCCTCCACTTT.

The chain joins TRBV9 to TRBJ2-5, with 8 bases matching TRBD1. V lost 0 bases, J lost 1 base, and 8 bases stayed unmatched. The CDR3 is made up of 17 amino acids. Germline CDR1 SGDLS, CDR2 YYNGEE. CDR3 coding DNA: TGTGCCAGCAGCGTAGAGGGAGGACAGGGAACCCAAGAGACCCAGTACTTC. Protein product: CASSVEGGQGTQETQYF.

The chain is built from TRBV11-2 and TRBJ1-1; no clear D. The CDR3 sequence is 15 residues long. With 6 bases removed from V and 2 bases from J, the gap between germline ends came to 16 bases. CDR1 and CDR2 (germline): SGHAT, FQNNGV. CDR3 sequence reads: CASRPRRAGNTEAFF. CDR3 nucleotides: TGTGCCAGCAGACCCAGACGGGCGGGAAACACTGAAGCTTTCTTT.

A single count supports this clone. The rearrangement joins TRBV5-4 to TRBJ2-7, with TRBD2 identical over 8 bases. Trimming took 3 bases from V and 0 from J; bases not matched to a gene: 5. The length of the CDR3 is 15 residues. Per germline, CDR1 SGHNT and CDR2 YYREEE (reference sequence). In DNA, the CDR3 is TGTGCCAGCAGCTATCAAAGCGGGAGCTCCTACGAGCAGTACTTC. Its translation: CASSYQSGSSYEQYF.

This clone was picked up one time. DNA of the CDR3: TGTGCCAGCAGGCTACTCCCCACAGATACGCAGTATTTT. Its protein is CASRLLPTDTQYF. This rearrangement joins TRBV6-5 to TRBJ2-3; D is unclear. Looked up from germline, CDR1 is MNHEY and CDR2 is SVGAGI. This CDR3 region has 13 residues. Trimming removed 6 bases at V and 2 bases at J, with 9 bases between.

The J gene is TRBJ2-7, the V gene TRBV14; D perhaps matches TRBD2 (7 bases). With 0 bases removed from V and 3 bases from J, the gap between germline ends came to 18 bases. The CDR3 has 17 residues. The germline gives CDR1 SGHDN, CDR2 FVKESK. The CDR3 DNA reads TGTGCCAGCAGCCAAGAAGGGGAGGGTTGGGACATCTACGAGCAGTACTTC. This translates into CASSQEGEGWDIYEQYF.

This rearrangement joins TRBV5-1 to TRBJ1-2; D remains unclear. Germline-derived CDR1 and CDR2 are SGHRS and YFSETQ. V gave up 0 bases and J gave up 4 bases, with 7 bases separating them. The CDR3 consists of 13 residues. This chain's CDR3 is CASSLEPSYGYTF. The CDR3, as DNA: TGCGCCAGCAGCTTGGAACCGAGCTATGGCTACACCTTC. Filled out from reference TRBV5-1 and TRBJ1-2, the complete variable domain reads KAGVTQTPRYLIKTRGQQVTLSCSPISGHRSVSWYQQTPGQGLQFLFEYFSETQRNKGNFPGRFSGRQFSNSRSEMNVSTLELGDSALYLCASSLEPSYGYTFGSGTRLTVV.

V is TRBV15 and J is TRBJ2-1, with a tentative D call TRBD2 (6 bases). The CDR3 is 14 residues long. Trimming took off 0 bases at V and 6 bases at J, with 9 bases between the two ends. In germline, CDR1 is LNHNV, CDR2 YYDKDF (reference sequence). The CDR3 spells CATSRDGRSNEQFF. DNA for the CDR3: TGTGCCACCAGCAGAGACGGGAGAAGCAATGAGCAGTTCTTC.

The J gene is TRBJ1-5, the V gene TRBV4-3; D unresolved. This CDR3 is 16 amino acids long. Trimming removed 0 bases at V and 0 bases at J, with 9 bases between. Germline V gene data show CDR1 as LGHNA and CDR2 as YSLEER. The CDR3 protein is CASSQDSGYSNQPQHF. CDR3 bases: TGCGCCAGCAGCCAAGATTCCGGTTATAGCAATCAGCCCCAGCATTTT.

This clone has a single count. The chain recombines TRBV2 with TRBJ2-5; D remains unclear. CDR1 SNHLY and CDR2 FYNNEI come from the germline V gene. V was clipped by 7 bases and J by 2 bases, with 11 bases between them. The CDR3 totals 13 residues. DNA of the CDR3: TGTGCCAGCAACGGCGGAGAGCAAGAGACCCAGTACTTC. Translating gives CASNGGEQETQYF.

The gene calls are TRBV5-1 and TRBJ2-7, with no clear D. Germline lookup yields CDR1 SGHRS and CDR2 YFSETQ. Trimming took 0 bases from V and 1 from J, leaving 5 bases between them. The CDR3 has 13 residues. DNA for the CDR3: TGCGCCAGCAGCTTGGACCGGTCCTACGAGCAGTACTTC. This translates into CASSLDRSYEQYF.

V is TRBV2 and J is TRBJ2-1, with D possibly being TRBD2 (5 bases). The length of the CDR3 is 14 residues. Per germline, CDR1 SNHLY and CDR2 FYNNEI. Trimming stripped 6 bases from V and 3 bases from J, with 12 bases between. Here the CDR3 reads CASRGLGNYNEQFF. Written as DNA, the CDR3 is TGTGCCAGCAGAGGACTGGGAAACTACAATGAGCAGTTCTTC.

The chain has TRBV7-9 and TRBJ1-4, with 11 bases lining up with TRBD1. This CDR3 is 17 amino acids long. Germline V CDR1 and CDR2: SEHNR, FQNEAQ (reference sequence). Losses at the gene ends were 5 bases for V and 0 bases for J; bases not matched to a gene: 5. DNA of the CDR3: TGTGCCAGCAGCATAGGGGGACAGGGGGCAACTAATGAAAAACTGTTTTTT. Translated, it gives CASSIGGQGATNEKLFF.

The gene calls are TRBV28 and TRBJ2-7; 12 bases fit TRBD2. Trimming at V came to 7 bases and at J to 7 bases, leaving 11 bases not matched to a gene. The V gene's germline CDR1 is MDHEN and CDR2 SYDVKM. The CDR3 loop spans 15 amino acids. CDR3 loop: CASKFAGLAGREQYF. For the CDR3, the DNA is TGTGCCAGCAAGTTTGCGGGACTAGCGGGTAGAGAGCAGTACTTC.

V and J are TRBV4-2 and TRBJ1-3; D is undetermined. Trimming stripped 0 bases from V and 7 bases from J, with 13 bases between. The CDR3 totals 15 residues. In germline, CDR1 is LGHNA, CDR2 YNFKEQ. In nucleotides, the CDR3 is TGTGCCAGCAGCCAAGACAGGCTTTCAAGTAACACCATATATTTT. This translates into CASSQDRLSSNTIYF.

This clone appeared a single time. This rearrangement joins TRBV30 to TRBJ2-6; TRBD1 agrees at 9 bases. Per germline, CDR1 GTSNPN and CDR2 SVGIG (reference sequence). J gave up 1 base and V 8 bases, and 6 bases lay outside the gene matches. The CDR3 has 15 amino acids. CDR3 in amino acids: CARNRGRSGANVLTF. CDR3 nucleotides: TGTGCCCGAAACAGGGGGCGGTCTGGGGCCAACGTCCTGACTTTC.

CDR3 sequence: CASSPLESGDTGELFF. DNA of the CDR3: TGTGCCAGCAGTCCCTTGGAGAGCGGCGACACCGGGGAGCTGTTTTTT. This chain joins TRBV28 and TRBJ2-2, with a tentative D call TRBD2 (5 bases). CDR3 length: 16 amino acids. V was pared by 5 bases and J by 3 bases, with 16 bases between. From germline, CDR1 is MDHEN and CDR2 SYDVKM.

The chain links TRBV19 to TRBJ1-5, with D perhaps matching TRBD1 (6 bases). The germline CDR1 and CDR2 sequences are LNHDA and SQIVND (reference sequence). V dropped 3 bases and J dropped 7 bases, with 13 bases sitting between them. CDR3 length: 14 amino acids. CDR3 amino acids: CASSIAGAGQPQHF. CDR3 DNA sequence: TGTGCCAGTAGTATTGCGGGGGCTGGCCAGCCCCAGCATTTT.